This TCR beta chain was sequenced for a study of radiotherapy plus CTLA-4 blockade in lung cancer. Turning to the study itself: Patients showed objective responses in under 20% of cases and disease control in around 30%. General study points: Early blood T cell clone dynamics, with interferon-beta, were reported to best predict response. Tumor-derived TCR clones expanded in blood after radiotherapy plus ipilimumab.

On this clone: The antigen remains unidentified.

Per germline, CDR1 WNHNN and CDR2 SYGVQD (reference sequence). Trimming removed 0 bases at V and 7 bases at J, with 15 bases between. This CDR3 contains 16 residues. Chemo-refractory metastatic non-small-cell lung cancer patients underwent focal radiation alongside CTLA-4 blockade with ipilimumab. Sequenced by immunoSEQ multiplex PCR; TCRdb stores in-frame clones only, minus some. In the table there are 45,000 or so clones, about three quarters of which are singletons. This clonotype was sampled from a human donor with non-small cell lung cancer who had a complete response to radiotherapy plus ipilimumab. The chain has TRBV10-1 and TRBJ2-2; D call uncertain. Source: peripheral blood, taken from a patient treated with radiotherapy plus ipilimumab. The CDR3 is CASSESGPARDGELFF. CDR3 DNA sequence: TGCGCCAGCAGTGAGTCTGGTCCCGCACGCGACGGGGAGCTGTTTTTT.